This T cell receptor (beta chain) is from a study of type 1 regulatory T cells. For the study at large: T-allo10 is an in vitro-generated, Tr1-enriched CD4 T cell product specific for alloantigen. Whole-study findings and limits: Compared with non-type 1 regulatory T cells, type 1 regulatory T cells showed a more restricted TCR repertoire.

This clonotype was seen a handful of times. Its antigen remains unknown. Trimming took 0 bases from V and 4 from J, leaving 13 bases between them. CDR1 is SGHRS and CDR2 is YFSETQ in the germline V gene. The CDR3 runs to 15 residues. Via MiXCR, TCRdb re-called the reads, giving one row per CDR3 protein. The data contain approximately 42,000 distinct CDR3 sequences, less than 15% of them singletons. The TCR comes from a human donor in good health. The V call is TRBV5-1, the J call TRBJ2-5; D may be TRBD1 (5 bases). The sequenced sample was cultured non-Tr1 T cells, either the whole culture or a sorted T cell fraction (not recorded which). In nucleotides, the CDR3 is TGCGCCAGCAGCTTGGGAATTTGGGGCGCAGAGACCCAGTACTTC. Translated, it gives CASSLGIWGAETQYF.